The 10 T cell receptor beta chains below come from one sample, sequenced in a study of early T cells in non-severe SARS-CoV-2 infection (TCRdb year 2021). Libraries came from 5' RACE. Sequencing used a NextSeq 500. In TCRdb, the public reads were trimmed at Q25 with fastp and aligned with MiXCR, with productive beta chains retained. Here each entry gathers all rows of one CDR3 protein and keeps the most common genes and DNA. A total of 95,000 to 150,000 distinct CDR3 sequences appear in this sample, 15% of them only once. The leading ten clones occupy 21% of the sample. Sequencing used whole blood. The receptor source for this set is an adult who was a healthcare worker with PCR-confirmed SARS-CoV-2 infection or an uninfected control (not recorded which).

This clonotype was detected only a few times. The chain joins TRBV5-1 to TRBJ2-7; D is perhaps TRBD1 or TRBD2 (5 bases each). The CDR3 runs to 16 residues. CDR1 and CDR2 (germline): SGHRS, YFSETQ. V was pared by 0 bases and J by 2 bases, with 15 bases between. CDR3 in amino acids: CASSLAGPVVTYEQYF. The CDR3 nucleotides are TGCGCCAGCAGCTTGGCGGGACCGGTGGTCACCTACGAGCAGTACTTC.

The gene calls are TRBV4-1 and TRBJ1-1; no clear D gene. Germline CDR1 and CDR2: MGHRA and YSYEKL. V was trimmed by 0 bases and J by 0 bases, leaving 11 bases between them. This CDR3 spans 16 amino acids. CDR3 sequence reads: CASSQDIAEMNTEAFF. The CDR3 bases are TGCGCCAGCAGCCAAGATATCGCAGAAATGAACACTGAAGCTTTCTTT.

The chain links TRBV10-3 to TRBJ2-5; D not certain. Trimming stripped 10 bases from V and 0 bases from J, with 6 bases between. Germline V gene lookup returns CDR1 ENHRY and CDR2 SYGVKD. This CDR3 spans 11 amino acids. DNA for the CDR3: TGTGCCACCATGTACCAAGAGACCCAGTACTTC. Its protein is CATMYQETQYF.

The J gene is TRBJ1-6, the V gene TRBV21-1; the table names TRBD1, a call not compared with the DNA. TRBV21-1 is marked as a pseudogene. This CDR3 is built from 9 residues. CDR3: CARGGPLHF. The DNA of the CDR3 is TGTGCCAGAGGGGGACCCCTCCACTTT.

This clonotype came up a few times. This chain joins TRBV12-3 or TRBV12-4 and TRBJ1-6; tentatively, D is TRBD1 (6 bases). The CDR3 spans 14 residues. Trimming removed 4 bases at V and 15 bases at J, with 19 bases between. The CDR3 DNA reads TGTGCCAGCAGTTCTCAACTGACAGGTCCCCTCCTCCACTTT. It codes for CASSSQLTGPLLHF.

This clonotype has only a few counts. The chain has TRBV5-4 and TRBJ1-1, with 7 bases lining up with TRBD1. CDR1 SGHNT and CDR2 YYREEE come from the germline V gene (reference sequence). V gave up 5 bases and J gave up 1 base; unmatched junction bases: 11. The CDR3 loop spans 16 amino acids. CDR3 loop: CASSYTGTAPNTEAFF. The CDR3 DNA follows: TGTGCCAGCAGTTACACAGGGACAGCTCCGAACACTGAAGCTTTCTTT.

This clonotype was seen more than once but under ten times. The V gene is TRBV4-1, the J gene TRBJ1-1, with D hard to call. CDR1 is MGHRA, CDR2 YSYEKL, per germline. The CDR3 contains 14 residues. The V end was cut by 1 base, the J end by 0 bases, with 6 bases between. The CDR3 loop is CASSQGLMNTEAFF. In DNA, the CDR3 is TGCGCCAGCAGCCAAGGACTTATGAACACTGAAGCTTTCTTT.

The V call is TRBV6-1, the J call TRBJ1-5; 7 bases fit TRBD1. The V and J ends lost 5 bases and 3 bases, in that order; junction bases with no gene match: 13. The CDR3 is made up of 17 amino acids. The germline CDR1 and CDR2 sequences are MNHNS and SASEGT. CDR3 nucleotide sequence: TGTGCCAGCAGTACCCCAGGGGGGGGGTCCCTCAATCAGCCCCAGCATTTT. The encoded protein is CASSTPGGGSLNQPQHF.

A few counts support this clonotype. The rearrangement joins TRBV3-1 to TRBJ2-1; D uncertain. The CDR3 covers 16 residues. Germline lookup yields CDR1 LGHDT and CDR2 YNNKEL (reference sequence). Trimming cost V 4 bases and J 2 bases, with 15 bases left between them. The chain's CDR3 is CASSPLGGEAYNEQFF. DNA for the CDR3: TGTGCCAGCAGCCCTCTCGGTGGGGAAGCCTACAATGAGCAGTTCTTC.

The J gene is TRBJ2-5, the V gene TRBV7-2; D tentatively fits TRBD1 or TRBD2 (6 bases each). The CDR3 is 14 amino acids. Germline CDR1 and CDR2: SGHTA and FQGNSA. V was clipped by 1 base and J by 5 bases, with 11 bases between them. CDR3 bases: TGTGCCAGCAGCTTAGGGGGGGCGAGTGAGACCCAGTACTTC. This encodes CASSLGGASETQYF.